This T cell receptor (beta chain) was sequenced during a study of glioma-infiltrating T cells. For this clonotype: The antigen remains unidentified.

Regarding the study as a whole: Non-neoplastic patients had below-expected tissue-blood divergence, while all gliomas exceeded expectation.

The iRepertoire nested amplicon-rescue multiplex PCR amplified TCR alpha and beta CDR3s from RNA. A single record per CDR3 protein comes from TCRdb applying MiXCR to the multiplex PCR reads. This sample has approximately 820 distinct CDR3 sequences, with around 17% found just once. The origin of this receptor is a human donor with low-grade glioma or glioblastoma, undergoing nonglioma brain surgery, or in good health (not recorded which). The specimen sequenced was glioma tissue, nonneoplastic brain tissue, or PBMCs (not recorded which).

CDR3 amino acids: CSATAQGTSGSNEQFF. In DNA, the CDR3 is TGCAGTGCTACCGCCCAGGGGACTAGCGGGAGTAATGAGCAGTTCTTC. This chain joins TRBV20-1 and TRBJ2-1; TRBD2 agrees at 14 bases. V trimming: 4 bases; J trimming: 7 bases; junction bases outside the gene matches: 9. Per the germline V gene, CDR1 is DFQATT and CDR2 is SNEGSKA (reference sequence). This CDR3 spans 16 amino acids.